Listed below are T cell receptor beta chains from one sample, sequenced in a study of blood T cell repertoires in COVID-19. Sequenced by immunoSEQ multiplex PCR; TCRdb stores in-frame clones only, minus some. The sample lists fewer than 600,000 clones; roughly nine tenths were seen once. Sequencing was done on a sample of peripheral blood. All receptors derive from a man between 18 and 35 years old with COVID-19, enrolled during active disease. Both conserved end residues are part of each CDR3. The D gene is left open where the match is weak. Only some rows state a clone size, as once, few, many or a class for expanded clones.

CDR3: CASSIVSGSTDTQYF
DNA: TGTGCCAGTAGTATTGTCAGCGGGAGCACAGATACGCAGTATTTT
V: TRBV19
size: .
J: TRBJ2-3
D: .
length: 15

CDR3: CASSFRTSGGQETQYF
DNA: TGTGCCAGCAGCTTCCGGACTAGCGGGGGCCAAGAGACCCAGTACTTC
V: TRBV7-8
size: .
J: TRBJ2-5
D: TRBD2
length: 16

CDR3: CASSLAYTDTQYF
DNA: TGTGCCAGCAGCTTAGCTTACACAGATACGCAGTATTTT
V: TRBV11-2
size: .
J: TRBJ2-3
D: .
length: 13

CDR3: CASSLRTGGRGYEQYF
DNA: TGTGCCAGCAGCTTGAGGACGGGCGGGCGGGGCTACGAGCAGTACTTC
V: TRBV5-4
size: once
J: TRBJ2-7
D: .
length: 16

CDR3: CASSSWRQGAETQYF
DNA: TGTGCCAGCTCAAGCTGGAGACAGGGGGCAGAGACCCAGTACTTC
V: TRBV18
size: .
J: TRBJ2-5
D: TRBD1
length: 15

CDR3: CASSLVLSSTDTQYF
DNA: TGTGCCAGCAGCTTAGTTCTTTCTAGCACAGATACGCAGTATTTT
V: TRBV7-9
size: .
J: TRBJ2-3
D: .
length: 15

CDR3: CASSLRGRASNQPQHF
DNA: TGTGCCAGTAGTCTTAGAGGGAGGGCGAGCAATCAGCCCCAGCATTTT
V: TRBV19
size: .
J: TRBJ1-5
D: .
length: 16

CDR3: CSVEDSGWNNEQFF
DNA: TGCAGCGTTGAAGATTCGGGGTGGAACAATGAGCAGTTCTTC
V: TRBV29-1
size: .
J: TRBJ2-1
D: .
length: 14

CDR3: CASSPGDRGSETQYF
DNA: TGTGCCAGCAGCCCGGGGGACAGGGGGTCGGAGACCCAGTACTTC
V: TRBV5-5
size: .
J: TRBJ2-5
D: TRBD1
length: 15

CDR3: CASSQGPGYGYTF
DNA: TGTGCCAGCAGCCAAGGTCCAGGCTATGGCTACACCTTC
V: TRBV3-1/TRBV3-2
size: .
J: TRBJ1-2
D: .
length: 13

CDR3: CASSQDLYQTSGRGSEQYF
DNA: TGTGCCAGCAGCCAAGATCTTTATCAGACTAGCGGGAGAGGAAGCGAGCAGTACTTC
V: TRBV3-1/TRBV3-2
size: few
J: TRBJ2-7
D: TRBD2
length: 19

CDR3: CASRGLPMQPEQYF
DNA: TGTGCCAGCAGGGGACTACCTATGCAGCCCGAGCAGTACTTC
V: TRBV6-5
size: once
J: TRBJ2-7
D: TRBD2
length: 14

CDR3: CASSVGLAGGRETQYF
DNA: TGTGCCAGCAGCGTGGGACTAGCGGGAGGTCGAGAGACCCAGTACTTC
V: TRBV13
size: .
J: TRBJ2-5
D: TRBD2
length: 16

CDR3: CASTVPGISEAFF
DNA: TGTGCCAGCACGGTGCCAGGGATATCTGAAGCTTTCTTT
V: TRBV6-5
size: .
J: TRBJ1-1
D: .
length: 13

CDR3: CASPGLAGAGEQFF
DNA: TGTGCCAGCCCCGGACTAGCGGGAGCGGGTGAGCAGTTCTTC
V: TRBV6-4
size: .
J: TRBJ2-1
D: TRBD2
length: 14

CDR3: CASSSSGVGYF
DNA: TGTGCCAGCAGTTCGAGCGGGGTGGGGTATTTT
V: TRBV12-3/TRBV12-4
size: .
J: TRBJ2-3
D: TRBD2
length: 11

CDR3: CASSEAPGRGKPQHF
DNA: TGTGCCAGCAGTGAAGCACCAGGCAGGGGGAAGCCCCAGCATTTT
V: TRBV6-1
size: .
J: TRBJ1-5
D: TRBD1
length: 15

CDR3: CAIGEAPPNNEQFF
DNA: TGTGCCATCGGGGAGGCACCACCTAACAATGAGCAGTTCTTC
V: TRBV10-3
size: .
J: TRBJ2-1
D: .
length: 14

CDR3: CANRARHPNNEQFF
DNA: TGTGCCAACAGAGCTCGCCACCCTAACAATGAGCAGTTCTTC
V: TRBV6-5
size: .
J: TRBJ2-1
D: .
length: 14

CDR3: CASSLPGLAGGKGGTDTQYF
DNA: TGTGCCAGCAGCTTACCGGGACTAGCGGGGGGGAAAGGAGGCACAGATACGCAGTATTTT
V: TRBV5-4
size: .
J: TRBJ2-3
D: TRBD2
length: 20

CDR3: CASGNQGQGARLEQYF
DNA: TGTGCCAGCGGCAATCAGGGGCAGGGGGCGCGTCTCGAGCAGTACTTC
V: TRBV13
size: .
J: TRBJ2-7
D: TRBD1
length: 16

CDR3: CASSLTGFDTIYF
DNA: TGTGCCAGCAGCTTGACGGGGTTTGACACCATATATTTT
V: TRBV5-6
size: .
J: TRBJ1-3
D: .
length: 13

CDR3: CASSSPAGLALETQYF
DNA: TGTGCCAGCAGCTCGCCAGCGGGACTAGCGCTTGAGACCCAGTACTTC
V: TRBV7-9
size: .
J: TRBJ2-5
D: TRBD2
length: 16

CDR3: CGSLGQQNTGELFF
DNA: TGTGGGTCTTTGGGACAGCAGAACACCGGGGAGCTGTTTTTT
V: TRBV28
size: .
J: TRBJ2-2
D: TRBD1
length: 14

CDR3: CASSPTGTSGRDTQYF
DNA: TGTGCCAGTAGTCCAACGGGGACTAGCGGGAGAGATACGCAGTATTTT
V: TRBV19
size: .
J: TRBJ2-3
D: TRBD2
length: 16

CDR3: CASSPQDGGNTEAFF
DNA: TGTGCCAGCTCACCCCAGGACGGGGGGAACACTGAAGCTTTCTTT
V: TRBV18
size: once
J: TRBJ1-1
D: .
length: 15